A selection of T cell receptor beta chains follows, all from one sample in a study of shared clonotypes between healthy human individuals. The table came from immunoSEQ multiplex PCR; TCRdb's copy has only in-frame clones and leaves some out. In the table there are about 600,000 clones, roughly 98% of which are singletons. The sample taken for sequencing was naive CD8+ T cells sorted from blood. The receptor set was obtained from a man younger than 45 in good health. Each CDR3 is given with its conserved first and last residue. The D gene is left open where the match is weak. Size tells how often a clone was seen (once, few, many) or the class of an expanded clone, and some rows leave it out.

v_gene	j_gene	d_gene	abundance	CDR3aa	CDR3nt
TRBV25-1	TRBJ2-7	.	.	CASRAGLMATYEQYF	TGTGCCAGCAGGGCAGGGCTCATGGCTACTTACGAGCAGTACTTC
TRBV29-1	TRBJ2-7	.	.	CSVEGGGRRGASYEQYF	TGCAGCGTTGAGGGCGGCGGCCGACGAGGGGCCTCCTACGAGCAGTACTTC
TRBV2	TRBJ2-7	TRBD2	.	CASSEETSGAYEQYF	TGTGCCAGCAGTGAAGAGACTAGCGGTGCCTACGAGCAGTACTTC
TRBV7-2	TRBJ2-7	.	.	CASSHPSYEQYF	TGTGCCAGCAGCCATCCCTCCTACGAGCAGTACTTC
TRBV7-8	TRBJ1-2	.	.	CASSLRGQSYGYTF	TGTGCCAGCAGCTTAAGAGGACAGTCCTATGGCTACACCTTC
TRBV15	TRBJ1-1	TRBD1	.	CATSREEGAGAFF	TGTGCCACCAGCCGAGAGGAGGGGGCCGGAGCTTTCTTT
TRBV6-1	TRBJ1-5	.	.	CASSESDLDSNQPQHF	TGTGCCAGCAGTGAATCGGATTTAGATAGCAATCAGCCCCAGCATTTT
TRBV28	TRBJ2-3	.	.	CASSLDYTDTQYF	TGTGCCAGCAGTTTGGACTACACAGATACGCAGTATTTT
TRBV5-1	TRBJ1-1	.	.	CASSLALRQITNTEAFF	TGCGCCAGCAGCTTGGCCCTGCGCCAGATCACGAACACTGAAGCTTTCTTT
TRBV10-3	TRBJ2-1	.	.	CAIRGEISSNEQFF	TGTGCCATCAGGGGGGAGATCTCTAGCAATGAGCAGTTCTTC
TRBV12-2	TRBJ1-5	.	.	CASRPPIGSQNQPQHF	TGTGCAAGTCGCCCCCCGATTGGGTCTCAGAATCAGCCCCAGCATTTT
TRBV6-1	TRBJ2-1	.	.	CASREGQPVYEQFF	TGTGCCAGCAGGGAAGGACAGCCTGTGTATGAGCAGTTCTTC
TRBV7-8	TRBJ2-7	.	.	CASSSGMRGYEQYF	TGTGCCAGCAGCTCCGGTATGAGGGGGTACGAGCAGTACTTC
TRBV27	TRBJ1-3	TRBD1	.	CASRGTASGNTIYF	TGTGCCAGCAGAGGGACAGCGTCTGGAAACACCATATATTTT
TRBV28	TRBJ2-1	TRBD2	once	CASSSPRTSPPNEQFF	TGTGCCAGCAGTTCCCCTCGGACTAGTCCTCCCAATGAGCAGTTCTTC
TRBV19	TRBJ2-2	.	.	CASNSGGELFF	TGTGCCAGTAACTCGGGCGGGGAGCTGTTTTTT
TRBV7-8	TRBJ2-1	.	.	CASSLPGSNEQFF	TGTGCCAGCAGCTTACCGGGTTCCAATGAGCAGTTCTTC
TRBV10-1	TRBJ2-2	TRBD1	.	CASSEGQAHSGSTGELFF	TGCGCCAGCAGTGAAGGACAGGCCCATTCAGGTTCCACCGGGGAGCTGTTTTTT
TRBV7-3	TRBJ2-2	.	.	CASSLWVNTGELFF	TGTGCCAGCAGCTTGTGGGTGAACACCGGGGAGCTGTTTTTT
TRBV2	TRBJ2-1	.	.	CASSARDSNPNEQFF	TGTGCCAGCAGCGCTCGGGACTCAAACCCCAATGAGCAGTTCTTC
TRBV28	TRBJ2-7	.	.	CASSLFGSGASYEQYF	TGTGCCAGCAGTTTATTTGGGTCAGGGGCATCCTACGAGCAGTACTTC
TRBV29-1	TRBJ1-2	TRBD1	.	CSVESVKRAGGFSNYGYTF	TGCAGCGTTGAGAGCGTAAAAAGGGCAGGGGGGTTCTCTAACTATGGCTACACCTTC
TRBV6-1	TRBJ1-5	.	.	CASSEGVDNHSNQPQHF	TGTGCCAGCAGTGAAGGAGTGGACAATCATAGCAATCAGCCCCAGCATTTT
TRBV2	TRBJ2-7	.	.	CASLGRIYEQYF	TGTGCCAGCCTAGGACGGATCTACGAGCAGTACTTC
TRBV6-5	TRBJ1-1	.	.	CASSLTGGAAEAFF	TGTGCCAGCAGCCTAACTGGTGGGGCAGCTGAAGCTTTCTTT
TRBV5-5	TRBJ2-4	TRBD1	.	CASSLVGTGTADIQYF	TGTGCCAGCAGCTTGGTGGGGACAGGGACTGCGGACATTCAGTACTTC
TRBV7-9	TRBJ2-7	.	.	CASSHYRDPYEQYF	TGTGCCAGCAGCCACTACAGGGATCCCTACGAGCAGTACTTC
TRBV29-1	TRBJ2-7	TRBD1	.	CSVEGARGPDEQYF	TGCAGCGTTGAGGGGGCAAGGGGGCCGGACGAGCAGTACTTC
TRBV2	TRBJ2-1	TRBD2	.	CASTEELAGYNEQFF	TGTGCCAGCACCGAGGAACTAGCGGGATACAATGAGCAGTTCTTC
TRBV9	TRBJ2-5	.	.	CASSSSPAGETQYF	TGTGCCAGCAGCTCTAGCCCCGCGGGGGAGACCCAGTACTTC
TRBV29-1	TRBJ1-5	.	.	CSVEVSGGQPQHF	TGCAGCGTTGAGGTCAGTGGGGGTCAGCCCCAGCATTTT
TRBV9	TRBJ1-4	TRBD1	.	CASSPTGDEKLFF	TGTGCCAGCAGCCCCACAGGGGATGAAAAACTGTTTTTT
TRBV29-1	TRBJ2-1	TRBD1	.	CSVEAIQGASSYNEQFF	TGCAGCGTTGAAGCTATACAGGGGGCCAGCTCCTACAATGAGCAGTTCTTC
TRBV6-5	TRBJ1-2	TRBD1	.	CASSLQGVGYGYTF	TGTGCCAGCAGCTTACAGGGGGTTGGCTATGGCTACACCTTC
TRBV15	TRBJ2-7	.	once	CATSSSVSRRGRSYEQYF	TGTGCCACCAGCAGTTCGGTGAGTCGTCGGGGGCGATCCTACGAGCAGTACTTC
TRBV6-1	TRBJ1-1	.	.	CASSEATENTEAFF	TGTGCCAGCAGTGAAGCGACAGAGAACACTGAAGCTTTCTTT